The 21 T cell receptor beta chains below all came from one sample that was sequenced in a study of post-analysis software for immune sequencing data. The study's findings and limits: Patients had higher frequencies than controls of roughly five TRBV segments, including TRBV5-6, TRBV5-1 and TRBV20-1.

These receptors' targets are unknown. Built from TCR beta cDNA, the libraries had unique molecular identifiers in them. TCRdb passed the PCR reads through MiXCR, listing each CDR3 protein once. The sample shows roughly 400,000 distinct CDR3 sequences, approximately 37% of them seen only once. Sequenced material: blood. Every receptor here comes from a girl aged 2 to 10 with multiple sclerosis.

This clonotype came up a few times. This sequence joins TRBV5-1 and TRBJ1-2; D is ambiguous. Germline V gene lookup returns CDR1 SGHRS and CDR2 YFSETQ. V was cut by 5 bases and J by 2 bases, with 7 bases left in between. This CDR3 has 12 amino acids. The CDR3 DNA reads TGCGCCAGCAGTGGGGAAAACTATGGCTACACCTTC. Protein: CASSGENYGYTF.

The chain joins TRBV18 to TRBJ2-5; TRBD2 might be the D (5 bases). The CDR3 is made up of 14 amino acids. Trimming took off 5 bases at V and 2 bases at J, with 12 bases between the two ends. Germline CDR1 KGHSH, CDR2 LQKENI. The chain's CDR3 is CASSSLAVQETQYF. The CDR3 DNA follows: TGTGCCAGCTCATCCCTAGCTGTACAAGAGACCCAGTACTTC.

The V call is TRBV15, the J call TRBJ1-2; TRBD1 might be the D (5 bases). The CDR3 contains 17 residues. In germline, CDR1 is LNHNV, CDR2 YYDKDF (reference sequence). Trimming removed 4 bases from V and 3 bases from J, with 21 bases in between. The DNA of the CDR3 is TGTGCCACCAGCAACGACTACGGGACCCCTGATGACTATGGCTACACCTTC. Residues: CATSNDYGTPDDYGYTF.

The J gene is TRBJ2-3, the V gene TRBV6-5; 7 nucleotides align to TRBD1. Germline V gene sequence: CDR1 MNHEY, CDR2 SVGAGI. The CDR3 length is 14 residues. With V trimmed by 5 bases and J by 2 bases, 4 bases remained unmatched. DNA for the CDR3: TGTGCCAGCAGTGGACAGGTGTCCACAGATACGCAGTATTTT. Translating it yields CASSGQVSTDTQYF.

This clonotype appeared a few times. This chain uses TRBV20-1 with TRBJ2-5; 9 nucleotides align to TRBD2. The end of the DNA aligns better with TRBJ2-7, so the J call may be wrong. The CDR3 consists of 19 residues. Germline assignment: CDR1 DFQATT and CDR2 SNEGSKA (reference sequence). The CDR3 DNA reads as TGCAGTGCTAGAGATCATGAGGTAGAAGGGACTAGCTACACCTACGAGCAGTACTTC. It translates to CSARDHEVEGTSYTYEQYF.

The CDR3 nucleotides are TGCGCCAGCAGCCATCAGCAGGGGGTCAAAAACATTCAGTACTTC. Translation gives CASSHQQGVKNIQYF. The chain is built from TRBV4-1 and TRBJ2-4; 7 nucleotides match TRBD1. The trim removed 3 bases at V and 3 bases at J, leaving 5 bases unmatched. This CDR3 contains 15 residues. Germline CDR1 and CDR2: MGHRA and YSYEKL.

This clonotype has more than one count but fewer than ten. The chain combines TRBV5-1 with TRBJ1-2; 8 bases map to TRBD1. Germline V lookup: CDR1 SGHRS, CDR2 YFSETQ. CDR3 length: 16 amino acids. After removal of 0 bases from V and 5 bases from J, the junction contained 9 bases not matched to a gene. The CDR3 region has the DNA TGCGCCAGCAGCTTGGCCGGCCAAACAGGGGGATATGGCTACACCTTC. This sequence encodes CASSLAGQTGGYGYTF. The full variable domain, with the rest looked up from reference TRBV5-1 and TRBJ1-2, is KAGVTQTPRYLIKTRGQQVTLSCSPISGHRSVSWYQQTPGQGLQFLFEYFSETQRNKGNFPGRFSGRQFSNSRSEMNVSTLELGDSALYLCASSLAGQTGGYGYTFGSGTRLTVV.

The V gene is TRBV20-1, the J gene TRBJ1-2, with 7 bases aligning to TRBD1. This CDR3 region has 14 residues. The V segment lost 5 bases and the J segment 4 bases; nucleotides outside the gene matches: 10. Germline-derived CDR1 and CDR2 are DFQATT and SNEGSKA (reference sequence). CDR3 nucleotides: TGCAGTGCTCCCCCCCAGGGGGTTAGCTATGGCTACACCTTC. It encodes CSAPPQGVSYGYTF.

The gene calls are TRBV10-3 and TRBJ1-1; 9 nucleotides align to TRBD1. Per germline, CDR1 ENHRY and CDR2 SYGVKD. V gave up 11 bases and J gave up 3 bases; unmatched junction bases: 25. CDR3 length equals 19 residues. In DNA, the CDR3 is TGTGCCGGGGGACCGGGACAGGGCCGGAGCAGGGGTAGGGACACTGAAGCTTTCTTT. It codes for CAGGPGQGRSRGRDTEAFF.

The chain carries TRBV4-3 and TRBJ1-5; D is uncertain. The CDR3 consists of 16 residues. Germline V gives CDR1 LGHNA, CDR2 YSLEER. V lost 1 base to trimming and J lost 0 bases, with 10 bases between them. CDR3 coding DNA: TGCGCCAGCAGCCAAGCGTTGGAATATAGCAATCAGCCCCAGCATTTT. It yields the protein CASSQALEYSNQPQHF.

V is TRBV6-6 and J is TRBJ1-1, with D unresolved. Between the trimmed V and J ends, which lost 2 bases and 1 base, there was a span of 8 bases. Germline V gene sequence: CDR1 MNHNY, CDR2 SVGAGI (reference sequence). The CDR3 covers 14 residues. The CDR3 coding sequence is TGTGCCAGCAGTTACCCACGGGAGAACACTGAAGCTTTCTTT. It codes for CASSYPRENTEAFF.

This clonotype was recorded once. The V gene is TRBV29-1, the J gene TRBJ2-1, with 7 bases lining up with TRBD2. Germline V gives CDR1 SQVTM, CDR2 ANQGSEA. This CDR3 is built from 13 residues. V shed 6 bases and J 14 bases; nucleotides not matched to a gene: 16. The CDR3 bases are TGCAGCGTACGTCCTGGGAGGGAGCGTGGTGAGTTCTTC. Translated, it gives CSVRPGRERGEFF.

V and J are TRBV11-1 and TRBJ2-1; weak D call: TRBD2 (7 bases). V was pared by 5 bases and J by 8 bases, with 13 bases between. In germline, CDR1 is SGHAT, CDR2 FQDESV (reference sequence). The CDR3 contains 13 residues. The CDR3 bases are TGTGCCAGCAGCCAAACGGGGGGCTATGAGCAGTTCTTC. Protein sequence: CASSQTGGYEQFF.

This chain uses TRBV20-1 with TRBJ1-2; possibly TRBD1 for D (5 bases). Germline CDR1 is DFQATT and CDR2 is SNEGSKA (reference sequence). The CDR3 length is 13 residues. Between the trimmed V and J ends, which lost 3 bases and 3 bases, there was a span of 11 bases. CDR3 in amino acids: CSARRRDDYGYTF. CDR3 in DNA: TGCAGTGCTAGGCGACGGGACGACTATGGCTACACCTTC.

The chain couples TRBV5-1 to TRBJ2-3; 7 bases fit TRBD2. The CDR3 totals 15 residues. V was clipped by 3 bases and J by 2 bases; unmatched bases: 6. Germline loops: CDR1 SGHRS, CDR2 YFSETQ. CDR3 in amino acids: CASSSAGIFTDTQYF. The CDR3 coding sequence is TGCGCCAGCAGCTCAGCGGGGATATTCACAGATACGCAGTATTTT.

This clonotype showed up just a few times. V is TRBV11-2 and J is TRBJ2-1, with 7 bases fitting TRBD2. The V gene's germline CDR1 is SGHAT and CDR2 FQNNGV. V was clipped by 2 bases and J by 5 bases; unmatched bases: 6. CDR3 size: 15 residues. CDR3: CASSLRGRANNEQFF. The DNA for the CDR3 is TGTGCCAGCAGCTTACGTGGGAGGGCAAACAATGAGCAGTTCTTC.

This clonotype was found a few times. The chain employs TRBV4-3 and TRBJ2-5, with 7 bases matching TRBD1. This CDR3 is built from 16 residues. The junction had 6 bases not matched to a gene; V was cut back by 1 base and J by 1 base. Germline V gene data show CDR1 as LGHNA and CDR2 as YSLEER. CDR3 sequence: CASSQGYRGSQETQYF. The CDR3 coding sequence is TGCGCCAGCAGCCAAGGGTACAGGGGAAGCCAAGAGACCCAGTACTTC.

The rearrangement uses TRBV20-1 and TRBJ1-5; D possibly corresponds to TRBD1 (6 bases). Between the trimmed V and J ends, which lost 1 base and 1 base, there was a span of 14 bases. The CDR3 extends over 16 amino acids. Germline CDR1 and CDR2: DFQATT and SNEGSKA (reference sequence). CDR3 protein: CSARGARRGSNQPQHF. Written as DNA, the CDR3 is TGCAGTGCTAGAGGGGCTCGCAGGGGAAGCAATCAGCCCCAGCATTTT.

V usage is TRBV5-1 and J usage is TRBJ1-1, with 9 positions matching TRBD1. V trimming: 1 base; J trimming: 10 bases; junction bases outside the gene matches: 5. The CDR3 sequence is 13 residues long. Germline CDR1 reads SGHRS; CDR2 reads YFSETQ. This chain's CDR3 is CASSLSQGAGAFF. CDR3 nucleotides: TGCGCCAGCAGCTTGTCACAGGGGGCAGGAGCTTTCTTT.

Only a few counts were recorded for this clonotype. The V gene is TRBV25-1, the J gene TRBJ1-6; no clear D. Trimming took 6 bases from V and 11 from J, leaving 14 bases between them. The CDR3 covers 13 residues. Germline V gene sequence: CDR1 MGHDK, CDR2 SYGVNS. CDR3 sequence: CASRVRITAPLHF. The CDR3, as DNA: TGTGCCAGCAGGGTCAGAATTACGGCACCCCTCCACTTT.

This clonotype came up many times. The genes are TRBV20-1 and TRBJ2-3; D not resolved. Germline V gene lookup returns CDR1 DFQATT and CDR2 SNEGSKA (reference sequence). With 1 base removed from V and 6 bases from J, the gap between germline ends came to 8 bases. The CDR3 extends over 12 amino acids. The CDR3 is CSARGGLDTQYF. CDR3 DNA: TGCAGTGCTAGAGGAGGATTGGATACGCAGTATTTT.